This T cell receptor beta chain was profiled in a study of blood T cells in healthy people across ages. Overall study results and limits: Estimates based on one million T cells were treated as lower bounds.

This clonotype has ten or more counts. What it binds is not known. The V gene end was trimmed by 5 bases and the J gene end by 6 bases; junction bases not matched to a gene: 8. The CDR3 covers 14 residues. Germline V lookup: CDR1 SGHTA, CDR2 FQGTGA. A sample-barcoded 5' primer and a J-beta primer mix were used in a second PCR of roughly 7 to 11 cycles. The template-switch adaptor was a 5' adaptor with 12 random nucleotides. It tagged each cDNA molecule. TCRdb ran MiXCR on the 5' RACE reads and lists one entry per CDR3 protein. The sample contains some 1.7 million distinct CDR3 sequences, 28% of which appear only once. Per-sample PBMC isolation yielded at least 6.5 million cells.

The clonotype originates from a young woman in good health. The V and J genes are TRBV7-3 and TRBJ2-7; 9 positions agree with TRBD1. Sequences were obtained from blood. DNA for the CDR3: TGTGCCAGCAGCACCGGGACAGGGTATATCGAGCAGTACTTC. It specifies CASSTGTGYIEQYF.